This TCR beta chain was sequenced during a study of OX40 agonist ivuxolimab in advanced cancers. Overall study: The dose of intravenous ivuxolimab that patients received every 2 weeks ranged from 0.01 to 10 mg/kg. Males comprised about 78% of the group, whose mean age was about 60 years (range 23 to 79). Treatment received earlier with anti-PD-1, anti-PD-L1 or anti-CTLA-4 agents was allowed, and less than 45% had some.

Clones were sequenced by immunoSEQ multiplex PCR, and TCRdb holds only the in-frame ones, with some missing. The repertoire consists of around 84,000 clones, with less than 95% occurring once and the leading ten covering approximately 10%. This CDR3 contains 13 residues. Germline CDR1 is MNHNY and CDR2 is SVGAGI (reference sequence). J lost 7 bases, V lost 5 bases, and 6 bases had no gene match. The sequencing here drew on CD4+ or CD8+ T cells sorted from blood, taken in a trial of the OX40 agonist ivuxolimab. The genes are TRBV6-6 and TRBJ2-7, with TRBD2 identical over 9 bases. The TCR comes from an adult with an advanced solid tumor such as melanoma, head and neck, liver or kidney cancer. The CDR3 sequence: CASSLVAGEEQYF. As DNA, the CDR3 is TGTGCCAGCAGTCTGGTAGCGGGGGAAGAGCAGTACTTC.